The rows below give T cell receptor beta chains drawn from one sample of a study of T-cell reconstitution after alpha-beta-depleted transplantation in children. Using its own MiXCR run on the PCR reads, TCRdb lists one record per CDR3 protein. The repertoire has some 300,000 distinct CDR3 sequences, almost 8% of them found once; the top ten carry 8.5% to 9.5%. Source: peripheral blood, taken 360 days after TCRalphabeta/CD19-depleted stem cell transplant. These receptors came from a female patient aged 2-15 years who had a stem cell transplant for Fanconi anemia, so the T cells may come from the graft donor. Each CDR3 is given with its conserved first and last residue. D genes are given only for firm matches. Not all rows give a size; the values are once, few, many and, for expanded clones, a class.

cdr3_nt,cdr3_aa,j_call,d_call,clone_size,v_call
TGCAGTCCCACCCACGCCGCCCTGACGGCTTTAAATTTCTTT,CSPTHAALTALNFF,TRBJ1-1,-,many,TRBV20-1
TGTGCCATCACACACGACGGGGGGGCCAACGTCCTGACTTTC,CAITHDGGANVLTF,TRBJ2-6,-,-,TRBV10-3
TGTGCCAGCAGCGTAGAAGGCCATACGCAGTATTTT,CASSVEGHTQYF,TRBJ2-3,-,many,TRBV9
TGTGCCAGCAGCTTAGCGTTGACCTCAATTGGAGAGACCCAGTACTTC,CASSLALTSIGETQYF,TRBJ2-5,-,few,TRBV7-2
TGTGCCAGCAGCCGAGGGACAGAATATCAGCCCCAGCATTTT,CASSRGTEYQPQHF,TRBJ1-5,TRBD1,-,TRBV3-1
TGTGCCAGCAGCCGAAGGTCGGGACTAGCGGGAGTCGGCTACGAGCAGTACTTC,CASSRRSGLAGVGYEQYF,TRBJ2-7,TRBD2,-,TRBV11-2
TGCGCCAGCAGGGAGGGAGGGCCCGTTACCTACGAGCAGTACTTC,CASREGGPVTYEQYF,TRBJ2-7,TRBD2,few,TRBV5-1
TGCGCCAGCAGCCAAGAAACCGGGACACGTGGGGGCTACACCTTC,CASSQETGTRGGYTF,TRBJ1-2,-,-,TRBV4-3
TGTGCCAGCTCACCGTCGGGTTGGGGAGAGACCCAGTACTTC,CASSPSGWGETQYF,TRBJ2-5,-,-,TRBV18
TGTGCTAGTGGCCTCGCAGGGTACACCGGGGAGCTGTTTTTT,CASGLAGYTGELFF,TRBJ2-2,-,many,TRBV12-5
TGCAGCGTTGGACAGGGAAACACCGGGGAGCTGTTTTTT,CSVGQGNTGELFF,TRBJ2-2,TRBD1,many,TRBV29-1
TGTGCCATCAGTGAGATAGGACAGGGGAATGAGCAGTTCTTC,CAISEIGQGNEQFF,TRBJ2-1,TRBD1,many,TRBV10-3
TGTGCCATCAGTGGCCAGACAGCTAACACCGGGGAGCTGTTTTTT,CAISGQTANTGELFF,TRBJ2-2,-,many,TRBV10-3
TGTGCCAGCAGCTTACGAGTCACCGGGGAGCTGTTTTTT,CASSLRVTGELFF,TRBJ2-2,-,many,TRBV7-2
TGTGCCAGCAGCCCAGACTCGGCTGAGCAGTTCTTC,CASSPDSAEQFF,TRBJ2-1,-,many,TRBV2
TGTGCCAGCAGTTACTCGAATACGGGGACCGGGGAGCTGTTTTTT,CASSYSNTGTGELFF,TRBJ2-2,-,few,TRBV6-5
TGTGCCAGCAGTGGGGATTTCATGGACTCACCCCTCCACTTT,CASSGDFMDSPLHF,TRBJ1-6,-,-,TRBV2
TGTGCCAGCCAGAGATGGAACTACGAGCAGTACTTC,CASQRWNYEQYF,TRBJ2-7,-,-,TRBV6-2/TRBV6-3
TGCAGTGCTAGAGTGGGAAGGGGGCCTGTAGCTTTCTTT,CSARVGRGPVAFF,TRBJ1-1,TRBD1,many,TRBV20-1
TGTGCCAGCTCACCAACCGGACTAGCGGGAGTTGAGAAGATCGGGGAGACCCAGTACTTC,CASSPTGLAGVEKIGETQYF,TRBJ2-5,TRBD2,many,TRBV18
TGTGCCAGCAGCGTAGAGGACAGGGGTGAAGCTGCTGGAAACACCATATATTTT,CASSVEDRGEAAGNTIYF,TRBJ1-3,TRBD1,many,TRBV9
TGCAGTGCCTTGGGGTCGAACACTGAAGCTTTCTTT,CSALGSNTEAFF,TRBJ1-1,-,many,TRBV20-1
TGCAGTTCATCCTCCTCACTCAATCAGCCCCAGCATTTT,CSSSSSLNQPQHF,TRBJ1-5,-,many,TRBV20-1
TGTGCCAGCAGTTACTGGGCAGGGCTTAACTATGGCTGCACCTTC,CASSYWAGLNYGCTF,TRBJ1-2,-,-,TRBV6-5
TGCAGTGCTCAGGGCGAGACTGAAGCTTTCTTT,CSAQGETEAFF,TRBJ1-1,-,few,TRBV20-1
TGTGCCAGCAGCGCCTCTAAGGGACAGCTCGCTCCTGGGGCCAACGTCCTGACTTTC,CASSASKGQLAPGANVLTF,TRBJ2-6,TRBD1,-,TRBV25-1
TGCGCCAGCTCTGGGCAGGTGGGCTACGAGCAGTACTTC,CASSGQVGYEQYF,TRBJ2-7,-,many,TRBV5-1
TGCAGTGCGGTACAGGGTTTCCGAGGAGAGACCCAGTACTTC,CSAVQGFRGETQYF,TRBJ2-5,-,many,TRBV20-1
TGTGCCACCAGTGGGGGATGGGGCAGCTACAATGAGCAGTTCTTC,CATSGGWGSYNEQFF,TRBJ2-1,-,few,TRBV24-1
TGCGCCAGCAGCACGGATCCCGGGACAGGGTCCTACGAGCAGTACTTC,CASSTDPGTGSYEQYF,TRBJ2-7,TRBD1,many,TRBV5-1
TGTGCCAGCAGTTTAGGACAGGGGCAAGTTTATACGCAGTATTTT,CASSLGQGQVYTQYF,TRBJ2-3,TRBD1,-,TRBV12-3/TRBV12-4
TGTGCCAGCACGCTGAGAAAGGGAAACTCTGGGGCCAACGTCCTGACTTTC,CASTLRKGNSGANVLTF,TRBJ2-6,-,many,TRBV12-3/TRBV12-4
TGTGCCAGCAGCCAAATGGGAGGCGTCGGCTACGAGCAGTACTTC,CASSQMGGVGYEQYF,TRBJ2-7,-,many,TRBV3-1
TGCGCCAGCAGCTTGGCGGACAGCTTCGGGTCACCCCTCCACTTT,CASSLADSFGSPLHF,TRBJ1-6,-,many,TRBV5-1
TGTGCCAGCAGCTTAACAGGACAGTTTTCTTTCTTT,CASSLTGQFSFF,TRBJ1-1,-,many,TRBV7-2
TGTGCCAGCAGTCCGGGACTAGCGGGAGGGAACTACGAGCAGTACTTC,CASSPGLAGGNYEQYF,TRBJ2-7,TRBD2,many,TRBV12-3/TRBV12-4
TGTGCCACCAGCAGCGTGTTTGACACCGGGGAGCTGTTTTTT,CATSSVFDTGELFF,TRBJ2-2,-,many,TRBV10-3